This TCR beta chain was captured by sequencing in a study of blood T cell repertoires in COVID-19. About the study: Italy, Spain and the United States were the sources of the convalescent and acute COVID-19 samples.

Original analysis: Cell counts per sample came from amplifying reference gene primers. Some clones are missing from TCRdb's copy, which holds only in-frame ones; the method was immunoSEQ multiplex PCR. V, J and clone size are taken as reported in that table, and D and trimming were inferred from the DNA itself. The table lists fewer than 65,000 clones, roughly 74% of them singletons, with roughly 23% in the top ten. The CDR3 runs 14 residues. After removal of 5 bases from V and 6 bases from J, the junction contained 6 bases not matched to a gene. Per germline, CDR1 MNHEY and CDR2 SMNVEV (reference sequence).

What was sequenced was peripheral blood. This receptor was identified in a human donor in a cohort sampled during active COVID-19. The J gene is TRBJ2-2, the V gene TRBV27, with TRBD2 matching over 7 bases. The CDR3 DNA reads TGTGCCAGCAGTCTCCGACTAGCTTCCGGGGAGCTGTTTTTT. It yields the protein CASSLRLASGELFF.